Following are 7 T cell receptor beta chains from one sample sequenced in a study of T-cell memory formation after mild COVID-19 (dated by TCRdb to about 2021). Libraries were prepared through 5' RACE. The sequencer was an Illumina NovaSeq 6000. The public reads were reanalyzed by TCRdb: fastp trimming at Q25, MiXCR alignment, in-frame beta chains only. Each entry merges the rows of one CDR3 protein and shows their most common DNA and genes. This sample is represented by approximately 240,000 distinct CDR3 sequences; about 17% of them were singletons. The biggest ten clones account for about 3.5% of the sample. The specimen sequenced was PBMCs or a T cell subset sorted from them (not recorded which). These receptors originate from a man aged 18 to 29 who had mild COVID-19 (a few samples of this study predate the infection). The sample titles of this study are shuffled in the database, so cell type and time point are left out; the donor was told from shared clones.

The chain has TRBV4-3 and TRBJ2-3, with D possibly being TRBD2 (6 bases). V was trimmed by 1 base and J by 4 bases, leaving 12 bases between them. The CDR3 contains 15 residues. Germline V gene lookup returns CDR1 LGHNA and CDR2 YSLEER. For the CDR3, the DNA is TGCGCCAGCAGCCAAGCTAGCGCGGGCTCAGATACGCAGTATTTT. The encoded protein is CASSQASAGSDTQYF.

The V gene is TRBV12-3 or TRBV12-4, the J gene TRBJ1-2; 9 nucleotides match TRBD1. The V segment lost 5 bases and the J segment 8 bases; nucleotides outside the gene matches: 6. This CDR3 has 13 residues. Written as DNA, the CDR3 is TGTGCCAGCAGTACCGGGACAGGGTACGGCTACACCTTC. This codes for CASSTGTGYGYTF.

This clonotype was seen ten or more times. DNA of the CDR3: TGTGCCAGCAGCTTAACCCCCACCGCAGGGCCCTACGAGCAGTACTTC. As protein: CASSLTPTAGPYEQYF. V and J are TRBV7-3 and TRBJ2-7, with D perhaps matching TRBD1 (5 bases). Trimming took off 0 bases at V and 2 bases at J, with 14 bases between the two ends. Germline assignment: CDR1 SGHTA and CDR2 FQGTGA. This CDR3 has 16 residues.

CDR3 protein: CASSSGGQGQEKLFF. The CDR3 DNA sequence: TGTGCCAGCAGCTCGGGGGGACAGGGGCAAGAAAAACTGTTTTTT. The rearrangement uses TRBV5-5 and TRBJ1-4; 10 bases map to TRBD1. This CDR3 is 15 amino acids long. Germline lookup yields CDR1 SGHKS and CDR2 YYEKEE (reference sequence). J lost 8 bases, V lost 3 bases, and 7 bases had no gene match.

This chain uses TRBV7-2 with TRBJ2-1; 10 bases align to TRBD2. The V and J ends lost 4 bases and 3 bases, in that order; junction bases with no gene match: 6. Germline CDR1 is SGHTA and CDR2 is FQGNSA. CDR3 length equals 16 residues. The CDR3, as DNA: TGTGCCAGCAGCTACCGCCTAGCGGGGGACTACAATGAGCAGTTCTTC. It translates to CASSYRLAGDYNEQFF.

This clonotype has a handful of counts. The J gene is TRBJ2-5, the V gene TRBV7-2; D is undetermined. The length of the CDR3 is 13 residues. Germline V CDR1 and CDR2: SGHTA, FQGNSA. Trimming pared 10 bases from V and 1 base from J, leaving 13 bases between. The CDR3, as DNA: TGTGCCACCAAAATGTATGTCCAAGAGACCCAGTACTTC. Translating gives CATKMYVQETQYF.

The chain links TRBV2 to TRBJ1-5, with D possibly being TRBD1 (5 bases). The CDR3 extends over 14 amino acids. The V gene lost 2 bases and the J gene lost 6 bases, with 11 bases spanning the gap. The germline V gene encodes CDR1 SNHLY and CDR2 FYNNEI. CDR3 amino acids: CASSEQSGGQPQHF. The DNA for the CDR3 is TGTGCCAGCAGTGAACAGTCCGGGGGTCAGCCCCAGCATTTT.